A single sample gave rise to the 10 T cell receptor beta chains below, sequenced in a study of CD8 T cells in ankylosing spondylitis. From the 5' RACE reads, TCRdb called clonotypes with MiXCR, one entry per CDR3 protein. The table records about 96,000 distinct CDR3 sequences, roughly 30% of them present only once. Sample: blood, either unsorted or a sorted T cell fraction (not recorded which). Receptors originate from a male donor with ankylosing spondylitis or in good health (not recorded which).

The rearrangement uses TRBV10-3 and TRBJ2-5; 10 nucleotides match TRBD2. V was pared by 4 bases and J by 7 bases, with 18 bases of the junction left unmatched. CDR3 length equals 18 residues. The germline V gene has CDR1 ENHRY and CDR2 SYGVKD. Written as DNA, the CDR3 is TGTGCCATCAGTGGAGCGGCCCCAACCGTAGCGGGAGGACTGACCCAGTACTTC. It encodes CAISGAAPTVAGGLTQYF.

In this sample, this clonotype turned up a few times. The chain carries TRBV18 and TRBJ2-3, with D possibly being TRBD1 or TRBD2 (5 bases each). The CDR3 is 14 residues long. Trimming pared 3 bases from V and 5 bases from J, leaving 12 bases between. The germline CDR1 and CDR2 sequences are KGHSH and LQKENI. CDR3 loop: CASSPGTAVDTQYF. The CDR3 nucleotides are TGTGCCAGCTCACCTGGGACCGCCGTAGATACGCAGTATTTT.

The chain has TRBV12-3 or TRBV12-4 and TRBJ1-5; D not resolved. The CDR3 length is 15 residues. Trimming took off 3 bases at V and 3 bases at J, with 12 bases between the two ends. CDR3 nucleotides: TGTGCCAGCAGTTTTCATCGGGGAAACAATCAGCCCCAGCATTTT. It specifies CASSFHRGNNQPQHF.

In DNA, the CDR3 is TGTGCCAGCTCACCGGCAGGGCGGAACAATCAGCCCCAGCATTTT. It translates to CASSPAGRNNQPQHF. The V and J genes are TRBV18 and TRBJ1-5; D possibly corresponds to TRBD1 (5 bases). Germline V gene sequence: CDR1 KGHSH, CDR2 LQKENI. The CDR3 runs 15 residues. V was trimmed by 3 bases and J by 3 bases, leaving 12 bases between them.

The chain employs TRBV29-1 and TRBJ2-1, with D maybe TRBD2 (6 bases). Between the trimmed V and J ends, which lost 6 bases and 4 bases, there was a span of 25 bases. The CDR3 totals 17 residues. The germline CDR1 and CDR2 sequences are SQVTM and ANQGSEA. CDR3 protein: CSVVGPSEGSSYNEQFF. The CDR3 nucleotides are TGCAGCGTCGTTGGGCCCTCGGAGGGATCATCTTACAATGAGCAGTTCTTC.

The chain is built from TRBV5-1 and TRBJ2-3; D gene uncertain. This CDR3 contains 13 residues. Per the germline V gene, CDR1 is SGHRS and CDR2 is YFSETQ. V lost 0 bases and J 6 bases, leaving 8 bases between the germline ends. CDR3 in amino acids: CASSLASEDTQYF. Written as DNA, the CDR3 is TGCGCCAGCAGCTTGGCCTCAGAGGATACGCAGTATTTT.

This clonotype turned up a few times. This chain joins TRBV7-2 and TRBJ1-1; tentative D call: TRBD1 (5 bases). Trimming removed 4 bases from V and 3 bases from J, with 12 bases in between. The CDR3 totals 14 residues. From germline, CDR1 is SGHTA and CDR2 FQGNSA. As DNA, the CDR3 is TGTGCCAGCAGCTCGGGACCGACGCACACTGAAGCTTTCTTT. Translation gives CASSSGPTHTEAFF.

The rearrangement uses TRBV7-6 and TRBJ2-5; D gene unclear. Germline V CDR1 and CDR2: SGHVS, FNYEAQ. Trimming cost V 5 bases and J 3 bases, with 16 bases left between them. The length of the CDR3 is 15 residues. CDR3 protein: CASSPDVRIEETQYF. The CDR3 DNA reads TGTGCCAGCAGCCCCGACGTGCGGATAGAAGAGACCCAGTACTTC.

This clonotype was counted between two and nine times. This chain links TRBV7-3 with TRBJ1-6; D remains unclear. The CDR3 extends over 13 amino acids. V shed 1 base and J shed 8 bases, with 6 bases lying between them. The germline V gene encodes CDR1 SGHTA and CDR2 FQGTGA. This CDR3 reads CASSLMRDSPLHF. CDR3 coding DNA: TGTGCCAGCAGCTTAATGAGAGATTCACCCCTCCACTTT.

The genes are TRBV5-1 and TRBJ2-1; TRBD2 matches at 8 bases. Trimming took 7 bases from V and 3 from J; bases not matched to a gene: 15. CDR1 SGHRS and CDR2 YFSETQ come from the germline V gene. This CDR3 spans 17 amino acids. CDR3 DNA sequence: TGCGCCAGCGCGCGGGAGGACCCGCTCACCAACTACAATGAGCAGTTCTTC. It yields the protein CASAREDPLTNYNEQFF.